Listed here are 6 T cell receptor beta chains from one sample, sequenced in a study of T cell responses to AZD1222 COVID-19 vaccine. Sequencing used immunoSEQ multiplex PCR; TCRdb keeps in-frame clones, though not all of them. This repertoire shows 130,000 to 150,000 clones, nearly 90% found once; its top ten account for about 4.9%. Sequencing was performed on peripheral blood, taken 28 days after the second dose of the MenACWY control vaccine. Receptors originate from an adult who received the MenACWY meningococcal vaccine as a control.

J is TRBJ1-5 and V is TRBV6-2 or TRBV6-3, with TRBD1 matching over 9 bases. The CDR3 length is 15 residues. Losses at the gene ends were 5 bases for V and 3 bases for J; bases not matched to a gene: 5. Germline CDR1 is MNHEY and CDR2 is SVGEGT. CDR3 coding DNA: TGTGCCAGCAGTGCCCGGGACAGGGTCAATCAGCCCCAGCATTTT. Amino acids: CASSARDRVNQPQHF.

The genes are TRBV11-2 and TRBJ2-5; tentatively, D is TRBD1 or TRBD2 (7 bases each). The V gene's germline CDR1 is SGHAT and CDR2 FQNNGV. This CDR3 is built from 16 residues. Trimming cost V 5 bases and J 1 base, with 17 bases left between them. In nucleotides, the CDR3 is TGTGCCAGCAGCCCTGCAGGGGGGGGTCCCCAAGAGACCCAGTACTTC. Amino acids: CASSPAGGGPQETQYF.

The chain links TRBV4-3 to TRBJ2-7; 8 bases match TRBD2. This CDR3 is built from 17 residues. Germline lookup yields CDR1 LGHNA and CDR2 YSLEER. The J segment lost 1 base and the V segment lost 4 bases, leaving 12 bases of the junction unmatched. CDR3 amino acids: CASSRIITGTSSYEQYF. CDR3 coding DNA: TGCGCCAGCAGCCGTATCATCACCGGGACTAGTTCCTACGAGCAGTACTTC.

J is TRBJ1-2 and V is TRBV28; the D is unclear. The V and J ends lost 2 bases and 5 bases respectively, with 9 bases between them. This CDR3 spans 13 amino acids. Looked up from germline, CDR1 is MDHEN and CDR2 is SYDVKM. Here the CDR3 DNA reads TGTGCCAGCAGTTTACCCGCGGGTTATGGCTACACCTTC. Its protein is CASSLPAGYGYTF.

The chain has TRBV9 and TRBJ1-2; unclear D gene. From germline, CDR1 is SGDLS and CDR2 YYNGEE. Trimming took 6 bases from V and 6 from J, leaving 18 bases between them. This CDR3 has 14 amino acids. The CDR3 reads CASTGRVLDHGYTF. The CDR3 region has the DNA TGTGCCAGCACTGGACGGGTGTTGGATCATGGCTACACCTTC.

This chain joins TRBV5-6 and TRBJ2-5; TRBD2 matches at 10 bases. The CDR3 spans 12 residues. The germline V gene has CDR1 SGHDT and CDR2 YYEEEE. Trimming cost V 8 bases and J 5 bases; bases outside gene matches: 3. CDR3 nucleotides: TGTGCCAGTCAGGGACTAGCGGAGACCCAGTACTTC. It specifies CASQGLAETQYF.